This paragraph reports one T cell receptor beta chain. Its specificity is not known. The sample is drawn from a study of glioma-infiltrating T cells after dendritic cell vaccination. Whole-study context: Glioblastoma patients came from Phase I and II dendritic cell vaccination trials. Study conclusions and caveats: Estimated pretreatment TIL content predicted outcome after dendritic cell vaccination.

Trimming at V came to 1 base and at J to 4 bases, leaving 0 bases not matched to a gene. This CDR3 is built from 13 residues. Germline CDR1 and CDR2: SGHVS and FQNEAQ. The table came from immunoSEQ multiplex PCR; TCRdb's copy has only in-frame clones and leaves some out. The sample yields fewer than 75,000 clones, 70% to 90% seen once. Time point: after dendritic cell vaccination, including at tumor progression/relapse. The sample was blood, taken after dendritic cell vaccination. This TCR was recovered from a human donor with glioblastoma. The rearrangement joins TRBV7-8 to TRBJ2-7; 8 bases map to TRBD1. CDR3 protein: CASSLGTGYEQYF. CDR3 coding DNA: TGTGCCAGCAGCTTAGGGACAGGGTACGAGCAGTACTTC.